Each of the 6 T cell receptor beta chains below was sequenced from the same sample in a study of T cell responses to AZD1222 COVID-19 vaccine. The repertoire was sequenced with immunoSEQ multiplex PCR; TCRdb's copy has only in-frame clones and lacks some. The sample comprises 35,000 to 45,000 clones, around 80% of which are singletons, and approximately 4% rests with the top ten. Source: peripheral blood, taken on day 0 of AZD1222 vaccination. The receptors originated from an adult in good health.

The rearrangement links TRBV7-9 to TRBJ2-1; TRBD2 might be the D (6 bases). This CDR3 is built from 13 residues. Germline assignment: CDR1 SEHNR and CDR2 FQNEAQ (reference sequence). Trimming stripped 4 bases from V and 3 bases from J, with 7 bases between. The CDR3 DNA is TGTGCCAGCAGCTCGGGACTCTACAATGAGCAGTTCTTC. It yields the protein CASSSGLYNEQFF.

The CDR3 sequence is CASTSRTANTGELFF. CDR3 in DNA: TGTGCCAGCACCTCGCGGACGGCGAACACCGGGGAGCTGTTTTTT. The rearrangement uses TRBV5-5 and TRBJ2-2; D gene ambiguous. CDR1 and CDR2 (germline): SGHKS, YYEKEE (reference sequence). The CDR3 loop spans 15 amino acids. V gave up 6 bases and J gave up 0 bases, with 12 bases separating them. Full variable domain (missing parts from reference TRBV5-5 and TRBJ2-2): DAGVTQSPTHLIKTRGQQVTLRCSPISGHKSVSWYQQVLGQGPQFIFQYYEKEERGRGNFPDRFSARQFPNYSSELNVNALLLGDSALYLCASTSRTANTGELFFGEGSRLTVL.

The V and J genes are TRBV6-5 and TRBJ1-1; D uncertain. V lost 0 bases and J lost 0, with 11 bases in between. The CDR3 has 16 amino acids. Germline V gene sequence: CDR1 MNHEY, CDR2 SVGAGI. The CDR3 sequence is CASSYSYAEMNTEAFF. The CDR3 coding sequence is TGTGCCAGCAGTTACTCGTACGCAGAAATGAACACTGAAGCTTTCTTT.

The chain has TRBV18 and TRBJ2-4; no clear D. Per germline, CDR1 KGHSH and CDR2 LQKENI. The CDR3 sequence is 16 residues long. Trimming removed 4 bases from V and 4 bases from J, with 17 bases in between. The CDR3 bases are TGTGCCAGCTCACAGCTCCGTGCCGCGCTGAAAAACATTCAGTACTTC. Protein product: CASSQLRAALKNIQYF. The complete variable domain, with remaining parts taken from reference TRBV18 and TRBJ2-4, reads NAGVMQNPRHLVRRRGQEARLRCSPMKGHSHVYWYRQLPEEGLKFMVYLQKENIIDESGMPKERFSAEFPKEGPSILRIQQVVRGDSAAYFCASSQLRAALKNIQYFGAGTRLSVL.

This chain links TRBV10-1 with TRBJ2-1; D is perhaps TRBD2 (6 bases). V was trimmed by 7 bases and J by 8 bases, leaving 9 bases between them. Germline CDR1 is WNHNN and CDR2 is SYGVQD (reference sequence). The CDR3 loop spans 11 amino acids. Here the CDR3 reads CASKSGDEQFF. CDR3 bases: TGCGCCAGCAAGTCGGGGGATGAGCAGTTCTTC.

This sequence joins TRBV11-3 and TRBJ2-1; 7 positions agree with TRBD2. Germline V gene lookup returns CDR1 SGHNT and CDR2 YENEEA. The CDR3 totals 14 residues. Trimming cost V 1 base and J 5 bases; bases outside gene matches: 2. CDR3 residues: CASSLGAGNNEQFF. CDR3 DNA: TGTGCCAGCAGCTTAGGAGCGGGGAACAATGAGCAGTTCTTC.